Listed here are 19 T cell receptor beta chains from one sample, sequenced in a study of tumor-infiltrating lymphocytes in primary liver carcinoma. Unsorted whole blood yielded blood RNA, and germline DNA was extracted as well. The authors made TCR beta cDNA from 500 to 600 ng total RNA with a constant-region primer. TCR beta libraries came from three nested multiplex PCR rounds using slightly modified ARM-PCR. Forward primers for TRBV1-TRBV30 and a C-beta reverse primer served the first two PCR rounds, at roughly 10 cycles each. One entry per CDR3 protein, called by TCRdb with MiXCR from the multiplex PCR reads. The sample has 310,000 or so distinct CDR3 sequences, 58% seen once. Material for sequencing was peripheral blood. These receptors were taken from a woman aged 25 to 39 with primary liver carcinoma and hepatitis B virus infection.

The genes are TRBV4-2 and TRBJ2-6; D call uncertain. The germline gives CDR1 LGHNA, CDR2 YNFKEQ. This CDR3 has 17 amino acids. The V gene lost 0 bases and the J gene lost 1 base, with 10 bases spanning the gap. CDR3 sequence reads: CASSQDYSSSGANVLTF. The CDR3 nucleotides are TGTGCCAGCAGCCAAGATTACAGTTCTTCTGGGGCCAACGTCCTGACTTTC.

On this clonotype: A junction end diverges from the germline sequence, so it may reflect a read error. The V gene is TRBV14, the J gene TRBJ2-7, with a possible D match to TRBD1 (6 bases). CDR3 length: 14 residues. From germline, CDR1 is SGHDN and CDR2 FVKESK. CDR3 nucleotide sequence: TGTGCCAGCAGCCTTCAGGGGTTCACCTACGATCAGTACTTC. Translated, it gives CASSLQGFTYDQYF.

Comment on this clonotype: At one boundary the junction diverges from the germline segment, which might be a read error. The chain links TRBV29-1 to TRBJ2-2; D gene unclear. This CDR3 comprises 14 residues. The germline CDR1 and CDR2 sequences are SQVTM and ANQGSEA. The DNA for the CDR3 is TGCAACGTTGAAGAAGCAGGTCACACCAGGGAGCTGTTTTTT. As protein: CNVEEAGHTRELFF.

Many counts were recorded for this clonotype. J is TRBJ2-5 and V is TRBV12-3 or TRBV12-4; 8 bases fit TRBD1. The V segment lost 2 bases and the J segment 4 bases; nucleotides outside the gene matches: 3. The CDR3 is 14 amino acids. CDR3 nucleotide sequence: TGTGCCAGCAGTTTACAGGGGGCGAGAGAGACCCAGTACTTC. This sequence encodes CASSLQGARETQYF.

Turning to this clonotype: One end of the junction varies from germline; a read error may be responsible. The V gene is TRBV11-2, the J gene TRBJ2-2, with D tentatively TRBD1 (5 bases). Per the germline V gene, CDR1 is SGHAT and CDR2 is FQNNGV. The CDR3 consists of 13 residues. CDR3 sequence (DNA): TGTACCAGCAAAAGGGCAGGGACCGGGGAGCTGTTTTTT. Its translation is CTSKRAGTGELFF.

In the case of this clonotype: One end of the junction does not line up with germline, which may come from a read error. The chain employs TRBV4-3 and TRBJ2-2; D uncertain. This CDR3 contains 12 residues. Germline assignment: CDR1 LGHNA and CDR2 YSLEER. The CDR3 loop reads CTSSQDSPELFF. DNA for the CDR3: TGCACCAGCAGCCAAGATTCCCCGGAGCTGTTTTTT.

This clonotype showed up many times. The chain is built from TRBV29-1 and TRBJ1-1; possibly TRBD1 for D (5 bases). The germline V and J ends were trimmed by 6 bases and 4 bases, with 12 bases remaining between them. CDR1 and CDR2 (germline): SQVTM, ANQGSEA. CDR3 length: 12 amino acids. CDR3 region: CSVSEGLTEAFF. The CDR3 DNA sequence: TGCAGCGTGTCGGAGGGGCTCACTGAAGCTTTCTTT.

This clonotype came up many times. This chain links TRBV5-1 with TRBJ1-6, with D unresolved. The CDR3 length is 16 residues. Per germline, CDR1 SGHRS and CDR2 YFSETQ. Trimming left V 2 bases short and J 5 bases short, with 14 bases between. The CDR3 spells CASSFQTRRDNSPLHF. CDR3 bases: TGCGCCAGCAGCTTCCAGACAAGGCGAGATAATTCACCCCTCCACTTT.

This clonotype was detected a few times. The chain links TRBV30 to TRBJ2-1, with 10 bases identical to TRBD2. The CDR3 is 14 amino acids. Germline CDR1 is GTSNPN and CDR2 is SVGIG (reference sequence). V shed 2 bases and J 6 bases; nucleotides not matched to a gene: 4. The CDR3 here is CAWSRSGRANEQFF. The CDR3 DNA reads TGTGCCTGGAGTCGAAGCGGGAGGGCCAATGAGCAGTTCTTC.

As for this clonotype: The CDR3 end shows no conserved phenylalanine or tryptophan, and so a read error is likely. CDR3 coding DNA: TGTGTCAGCAGCCCGGGCCGGACTAGCTTCCAAGAGACCCAGTACATC. This gives the protein CVSSPGRTSFQETQYI. The V call is TRBV11-2, the J call TRBJ2-5, with 8 bases aligning to TRBD2. CDR1 and CDR2 from the germline V gene are SGHAT and FQNNGV. This CDR3 is 16 amino acids long.

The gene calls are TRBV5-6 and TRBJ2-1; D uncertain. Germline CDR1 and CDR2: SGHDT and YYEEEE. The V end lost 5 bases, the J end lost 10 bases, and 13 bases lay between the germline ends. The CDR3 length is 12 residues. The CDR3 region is CASRRLGIEQFF. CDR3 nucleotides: TGTGCCAGCAGGAGGCTAGGGATAGAGCAGTTCTTC. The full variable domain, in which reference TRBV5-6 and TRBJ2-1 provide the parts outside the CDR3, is DAGVTQSPTHLIKTRGQQVTLRCSPKSGHDTVSWYQQALGQGPQFIFQYYEEEERQRGNFPDRFSGHQFPNYSSELNVNALLLGDSALYLCASRRLGIEQFFGPGTRLTVL.

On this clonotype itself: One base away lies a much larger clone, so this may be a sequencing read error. In DNA form, the CDR3 reads TGTGCCAGCAGCCAAGATCCCATAGCGGGGAATACGCAGTATTTT. Translated: CASSQDPIAGNTQYF. The V call is TRBV4-2, the J call TRBJ2-3; TRBD2 agrees at 8 bases. The CDR3 consists of 15 residues. V was clipped by 0 bases and J by 7 bases; unmatched bases: 6. The V gene's germline CDR1 is LGHNA and CDR2 YNFKEQ.

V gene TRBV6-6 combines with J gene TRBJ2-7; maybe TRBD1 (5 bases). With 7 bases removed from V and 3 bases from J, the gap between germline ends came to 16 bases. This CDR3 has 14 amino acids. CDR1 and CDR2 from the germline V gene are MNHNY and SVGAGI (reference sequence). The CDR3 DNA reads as TGTGCCAGCACACTGACAGACCAAATCTACGAGCAGTACTTC. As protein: CASTLTDQIYEQYF.

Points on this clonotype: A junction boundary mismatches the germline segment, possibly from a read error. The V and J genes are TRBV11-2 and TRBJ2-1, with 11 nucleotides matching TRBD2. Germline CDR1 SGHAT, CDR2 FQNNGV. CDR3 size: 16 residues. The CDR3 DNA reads TGTGCCAGCAGCTCCGTACTAGCGGGGGCCTATAATGAGCAGTTCTTC. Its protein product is CASSSVLAGAYNEQFF.

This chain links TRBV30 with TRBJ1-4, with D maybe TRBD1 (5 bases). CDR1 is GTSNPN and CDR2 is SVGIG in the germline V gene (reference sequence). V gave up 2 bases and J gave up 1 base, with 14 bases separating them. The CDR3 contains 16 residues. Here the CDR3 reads CAWSWGIGGTNEKLFF. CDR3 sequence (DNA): TGTGCCTGGAGTTGGGGGATTGGAGGAACTAATGAAAAACTGTTTTTT. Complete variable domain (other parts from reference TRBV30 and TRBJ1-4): SQTIHQWPATLVQPVGSPLSLECTVEGTSNPNLYWYRQAAGRGLQLLFYSVGIGQISSEVPQNLSASRPQDRQFILSSKKLLLSDSGFYLCAWSWGIGGTNEKLFFGSGTQLSVL.

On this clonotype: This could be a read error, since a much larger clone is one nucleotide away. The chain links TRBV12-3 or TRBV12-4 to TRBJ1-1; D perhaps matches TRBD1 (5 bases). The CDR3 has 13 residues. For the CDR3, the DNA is TGTACCAGCAGTCTCCAGGGGAACACTGAAGCTTTCTTT. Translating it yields CTSSLQGNTEAFF.

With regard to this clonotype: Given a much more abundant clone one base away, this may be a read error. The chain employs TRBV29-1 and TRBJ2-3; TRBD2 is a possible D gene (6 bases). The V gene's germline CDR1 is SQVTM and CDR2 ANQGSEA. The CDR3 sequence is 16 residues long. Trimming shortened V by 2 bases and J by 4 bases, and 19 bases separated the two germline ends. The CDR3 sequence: CSVETGIGGPSDTQYF. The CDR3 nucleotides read TGCAGCGTTGAAACAGGTATTGGAGGGCCCTCAGATACGCAGTATTTT.

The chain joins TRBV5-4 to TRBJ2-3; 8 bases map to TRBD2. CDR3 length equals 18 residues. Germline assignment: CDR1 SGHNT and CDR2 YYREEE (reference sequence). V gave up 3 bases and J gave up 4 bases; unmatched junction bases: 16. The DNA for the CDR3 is TGTGCCAGCAGCTCGGGACTAGTGGGACCCGGGGGAGCAGATACGCAGTATTTT. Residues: CASSSGLVGPGGADTQYF.

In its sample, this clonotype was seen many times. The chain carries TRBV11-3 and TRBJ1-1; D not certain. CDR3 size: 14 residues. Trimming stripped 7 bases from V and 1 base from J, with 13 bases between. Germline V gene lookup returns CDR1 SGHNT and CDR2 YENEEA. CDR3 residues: CASTYSERNTEAFF. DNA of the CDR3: TGTGCCAGCACATACAGCGAGCGGAACACTGAAGCTTTCTTT.